This T cell receptor (beta chain) was retrieved from a study of shared clonotypes between healthy human individuals. Study-level points and caveats: Non-shared clonotypes were found to have lower generation probabilities than the clonotypes that were shared by all four of the sorted-subset donors.

Trimming pared 4 bases from V and 2 bases from J, leaving 15 bases between. This CDR3 is built from 15 residues. Germline CDR1 SGHRS, CDR2 YFSETQ. Concerning this clone itself: Its antigen is unidentified.

Using immunoSEQ multiplex PCR, the repertoire was profiled, and TCRdb retains in-frame clones only, with some absent. The sample lists over a million clones, around 95% occurring once. Sequenced sample: naive CD4+ T cells sorted from blood. As to subset: CD45RA+ positively selected. The chain employs TRBV5-1 and TRBJ2-5; D may be TRBD1 (6 bases). The TCR originated in a man aged 30-40 years in good health. The CDR3 protein is CASSSRDTNQETQYF. CDR3 coding DNA: TGCGCCAGCAGCAGCCGGGACACCAATCAAGAGACCCAGTACTTC.